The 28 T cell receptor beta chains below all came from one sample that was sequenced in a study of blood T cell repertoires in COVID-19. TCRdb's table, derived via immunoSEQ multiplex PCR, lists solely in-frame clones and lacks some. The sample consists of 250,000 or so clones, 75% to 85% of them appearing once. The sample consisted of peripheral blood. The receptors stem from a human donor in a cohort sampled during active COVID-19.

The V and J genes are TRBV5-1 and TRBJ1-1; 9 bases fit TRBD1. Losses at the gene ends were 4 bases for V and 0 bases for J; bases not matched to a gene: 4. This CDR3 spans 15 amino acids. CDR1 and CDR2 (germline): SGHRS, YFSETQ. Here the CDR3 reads CASSRDRDMNTEAFF. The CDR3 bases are TGCGCCAGCAGCCGGGACAGGGACATGAACACTGAAGCTTTCTTT.

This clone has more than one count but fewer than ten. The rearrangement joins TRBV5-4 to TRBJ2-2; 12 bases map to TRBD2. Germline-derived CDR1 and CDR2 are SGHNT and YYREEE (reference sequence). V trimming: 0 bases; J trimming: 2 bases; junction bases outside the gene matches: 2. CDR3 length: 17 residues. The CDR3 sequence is CASSLGGLAGNTGELFF. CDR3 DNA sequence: TGTGCCAGCAGCTTGGGTGGACTAGCGGGAAACACCGGGGAGCTGTTTTTT.

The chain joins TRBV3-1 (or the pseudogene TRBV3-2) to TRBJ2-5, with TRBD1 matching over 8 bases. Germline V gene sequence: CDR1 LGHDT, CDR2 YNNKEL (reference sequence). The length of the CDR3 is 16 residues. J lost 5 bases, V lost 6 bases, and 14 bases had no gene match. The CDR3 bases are TGTGCCAGCAGTCGTGCAACGGTGGACAGGGTCGAGACCCAGTACTTC. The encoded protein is CASSRATVDRVETQYF.

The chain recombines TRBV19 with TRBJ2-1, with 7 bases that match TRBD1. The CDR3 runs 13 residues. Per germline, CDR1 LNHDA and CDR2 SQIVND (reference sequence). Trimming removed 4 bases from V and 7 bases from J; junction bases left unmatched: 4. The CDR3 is CASSSPQGNEQFF. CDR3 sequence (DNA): TGTGCCAGTAGTAGTCCACAGGGGAATGAGCAGTTCTTC.

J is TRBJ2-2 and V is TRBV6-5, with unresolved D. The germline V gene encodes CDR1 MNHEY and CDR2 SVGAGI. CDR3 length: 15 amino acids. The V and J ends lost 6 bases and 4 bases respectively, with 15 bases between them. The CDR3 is CASSGRSQATGELFF. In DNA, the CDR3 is TGTGCCAGCAGCGGAAGGTCCCAGGCCACCGGGGAGCTGTTTTTT.

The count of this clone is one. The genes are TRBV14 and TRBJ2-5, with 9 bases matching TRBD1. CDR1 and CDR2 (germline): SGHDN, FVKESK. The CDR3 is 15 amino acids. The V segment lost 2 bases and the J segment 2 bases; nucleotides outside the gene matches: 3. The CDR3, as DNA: TGTGCCAGCAGCCAATTACAGGGGGCTCAAGAGACCCAGTACTTC. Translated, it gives CASSQLQGAQETQYF.

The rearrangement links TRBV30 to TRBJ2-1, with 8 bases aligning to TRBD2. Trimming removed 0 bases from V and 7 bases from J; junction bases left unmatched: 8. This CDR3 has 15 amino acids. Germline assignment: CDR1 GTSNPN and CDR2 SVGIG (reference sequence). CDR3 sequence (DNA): TGTGCCTGGAGTGTACGGCGGGAGGAGCAAAATGAGCAGTTCTTC. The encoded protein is CAWSVRREEQNEQFF.

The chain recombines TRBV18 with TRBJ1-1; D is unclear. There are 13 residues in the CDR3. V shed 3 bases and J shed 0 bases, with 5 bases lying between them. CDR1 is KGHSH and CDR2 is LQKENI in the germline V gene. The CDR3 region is CASSPRMNTEAFF. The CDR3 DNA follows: TGTGCCAGCTCACCCAGAATGAACACTGAAGCTTTCTTT. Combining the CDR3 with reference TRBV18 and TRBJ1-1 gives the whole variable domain NAGVMQNPRHLVRRRGQEARLRCSPMKGHSHVYWYRQLPEEGLKFMVYLQKENIIDESGMPKERFSAEFPKEGPSILRIQQVVRGDSAAYFCASSPRMNTEAFFGQGTRLTVV.

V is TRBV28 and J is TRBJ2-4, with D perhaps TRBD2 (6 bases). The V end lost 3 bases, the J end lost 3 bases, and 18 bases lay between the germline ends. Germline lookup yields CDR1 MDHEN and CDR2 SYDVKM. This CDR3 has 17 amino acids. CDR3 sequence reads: CASSFWGLRYNKNIQYF. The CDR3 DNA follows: TGTGCCAGCAGTTTCTGGGGACTTCGATACAACAAAAACATTCAGTACTTC.

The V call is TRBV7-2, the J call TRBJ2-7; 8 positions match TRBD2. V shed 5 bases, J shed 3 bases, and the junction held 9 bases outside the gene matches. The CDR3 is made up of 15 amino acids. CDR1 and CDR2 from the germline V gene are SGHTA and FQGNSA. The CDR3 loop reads CASSRGTSAIYEQYF. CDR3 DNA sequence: TGTGCCAGCAGCCGGGGGACTAGTGCGATCTACGAGCAGTACTTC.

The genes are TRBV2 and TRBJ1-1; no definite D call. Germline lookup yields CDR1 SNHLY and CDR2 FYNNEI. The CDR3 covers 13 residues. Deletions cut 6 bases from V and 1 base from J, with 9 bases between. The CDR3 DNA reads TGTGCCAGCAGAGATTCGAGGAACACTGAAGCTTTCTTT. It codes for CASRDSRNTEAFF.

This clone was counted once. The CDR3 bases are TGTGCCAGCAGCTTGCAGGGACAGGGGAGTAGGGAGACCCAGTACTTC. It specifies CASSLQGQGSRETQYF. The gene calls are TRBV5-4 and TRBJ2-5; the match to TRBD1 covers 10 bases. Trimming took 1 base from V and 5 from J; bases not matched to a gene: 8. Per germline, CDR1 SGHNT and CDR2 YYREEE (reference sequence). The CDR3 is 16 residues long.

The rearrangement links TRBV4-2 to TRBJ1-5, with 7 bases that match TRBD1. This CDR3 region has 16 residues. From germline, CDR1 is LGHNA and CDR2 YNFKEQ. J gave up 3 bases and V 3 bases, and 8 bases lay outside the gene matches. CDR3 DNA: TGTGCCAGCAGCCAGAGCACCACAGGGGCCAATCAGCCCCAGCATTTT. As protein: CASSQSTTGANQPQHF.

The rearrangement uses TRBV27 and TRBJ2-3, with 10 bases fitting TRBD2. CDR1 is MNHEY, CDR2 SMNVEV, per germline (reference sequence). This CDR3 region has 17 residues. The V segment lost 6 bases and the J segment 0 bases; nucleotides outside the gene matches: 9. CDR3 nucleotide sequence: TGTGCCAGCAGCCGCCAATTAGCGGGGGGAAGCACAGATACGCAGTATTTT. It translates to CASSRQLAGGSTDTQYF.

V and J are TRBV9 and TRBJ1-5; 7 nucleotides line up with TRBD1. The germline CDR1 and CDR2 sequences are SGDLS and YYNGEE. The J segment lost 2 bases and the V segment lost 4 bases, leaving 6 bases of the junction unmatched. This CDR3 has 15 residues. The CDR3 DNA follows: TGTGCCAGCAGCTTAACCGGGACAGGCAATCAGCCCCAGCATTTT. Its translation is CASSLTGTGNQPQHF.

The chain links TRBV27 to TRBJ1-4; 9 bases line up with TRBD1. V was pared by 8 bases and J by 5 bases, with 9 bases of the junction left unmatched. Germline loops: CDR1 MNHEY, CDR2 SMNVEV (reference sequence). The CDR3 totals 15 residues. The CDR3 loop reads CASARDRERNEKLFF. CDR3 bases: TGTGCCAGCGCGCGGGACAGGGAGAGAAATGAAAAACTGTTTTTT. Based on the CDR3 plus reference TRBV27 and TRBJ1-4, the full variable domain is EAQVTQNPRYLITVTGKKLTVTCSQNMNHEYMSWYRQDPGLGLRQIYYSMNVEVTDKGDVPEGYKVSRKEKRNFPLILESPSPNQTSLYFCASARDRERNEKLFFGSGTQLSVL.

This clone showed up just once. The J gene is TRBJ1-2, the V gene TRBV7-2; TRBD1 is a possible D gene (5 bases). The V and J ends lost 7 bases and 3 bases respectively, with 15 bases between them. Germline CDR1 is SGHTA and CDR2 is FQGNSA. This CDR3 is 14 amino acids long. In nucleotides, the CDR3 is TGTGCCAGCACCCTGAATCGGGGGGACTATGGCTACACCTTC. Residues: CASTLNRGDYGYTF.

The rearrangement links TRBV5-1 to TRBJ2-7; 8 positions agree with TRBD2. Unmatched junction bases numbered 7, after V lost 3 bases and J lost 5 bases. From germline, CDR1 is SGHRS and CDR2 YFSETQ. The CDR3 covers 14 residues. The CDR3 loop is CASSSGGAINEQYF. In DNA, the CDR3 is TGCGCCAGCAGCTCCGGGGGGGCCATCAACGAGCAGTACTTC.

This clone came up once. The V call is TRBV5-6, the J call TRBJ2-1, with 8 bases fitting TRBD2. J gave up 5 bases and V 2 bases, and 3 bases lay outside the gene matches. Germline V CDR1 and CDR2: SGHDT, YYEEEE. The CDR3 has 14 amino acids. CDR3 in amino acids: CASSLAGVDNEQFF. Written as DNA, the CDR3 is TGTGCCAGCAGCTTAGCGGGGGTGGACAATGAGCAGTTCTTC.

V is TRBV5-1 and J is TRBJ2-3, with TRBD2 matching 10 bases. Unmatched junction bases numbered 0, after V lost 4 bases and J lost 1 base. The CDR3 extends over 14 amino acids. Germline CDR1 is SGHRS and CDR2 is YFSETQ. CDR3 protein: CASSLAGGTDTQYF. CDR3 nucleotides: TGCGCCAGCAGCCTAGCGGGGGGCACAGATACGCAGTATTTT.

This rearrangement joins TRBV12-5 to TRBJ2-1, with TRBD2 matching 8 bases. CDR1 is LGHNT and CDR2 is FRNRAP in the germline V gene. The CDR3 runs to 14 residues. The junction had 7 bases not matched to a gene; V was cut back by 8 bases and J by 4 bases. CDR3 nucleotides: TGTGCTAGTCGGTCCAGCGGGGGATACAATGAGCAGTTCTTC. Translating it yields CASRSSGGYNEQFF.

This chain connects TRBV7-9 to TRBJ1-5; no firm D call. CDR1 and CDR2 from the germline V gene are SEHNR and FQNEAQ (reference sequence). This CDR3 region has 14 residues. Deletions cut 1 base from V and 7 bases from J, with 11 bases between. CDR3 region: CASSLGPHSQPQHF. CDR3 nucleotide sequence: TGTGCCAGCAGCTTAGGACCTCATAGCCAGCCCCAGCATTTT.

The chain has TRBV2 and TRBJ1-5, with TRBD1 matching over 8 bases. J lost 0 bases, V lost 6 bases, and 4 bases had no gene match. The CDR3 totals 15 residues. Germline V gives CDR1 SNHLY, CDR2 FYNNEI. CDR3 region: CASSVQGGSNQPQHF. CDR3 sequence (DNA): TGTGCCAGCAGCGTACAGGGGGGTAGCAATCAGCCCCAGCATTTT.

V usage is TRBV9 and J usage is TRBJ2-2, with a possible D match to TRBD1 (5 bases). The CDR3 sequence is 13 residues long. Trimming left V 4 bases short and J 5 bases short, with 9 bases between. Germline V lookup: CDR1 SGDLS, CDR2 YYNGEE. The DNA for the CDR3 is TGTGCCAGCAGCCCTCAGGGAACCGGGGAGCTGTTTTTT. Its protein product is CASSPQGTGELFF.

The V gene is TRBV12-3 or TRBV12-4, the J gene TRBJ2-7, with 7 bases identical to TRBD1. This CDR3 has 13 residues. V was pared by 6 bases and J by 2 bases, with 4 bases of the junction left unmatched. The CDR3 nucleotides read TGTGCCAGCAGCCCGGGACAGCCCTACGAGCAGTACTTC. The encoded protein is CASSPGQPYEQYF.

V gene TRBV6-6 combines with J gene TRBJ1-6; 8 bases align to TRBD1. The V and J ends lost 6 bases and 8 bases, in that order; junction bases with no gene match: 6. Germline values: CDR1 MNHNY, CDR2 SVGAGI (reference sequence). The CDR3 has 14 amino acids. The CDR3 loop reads CASRTTGDHSPLHF. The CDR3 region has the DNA TGTGCCAGCAGGACGACAGGGGATCATTCACCCCTCCACTTT.

CDR3: CASSLDAGLGNTGELFF. CDR3 coding DNA: TGTGCCAGCAGTTTGGATGCGGGCCTAGGAAACACCGGGGAGCTGTTTTTT. V and J are TRBV28 and TRBJ2-2, with a weak D call TRBD2 (5 bases). The CDR3 is 17 amino acids. Trimming cost V 3 bases and J 2 bases, with 16 bases left between them. The germline CDR1 and CDR2 sequences are MDHEN and SYDVKM.

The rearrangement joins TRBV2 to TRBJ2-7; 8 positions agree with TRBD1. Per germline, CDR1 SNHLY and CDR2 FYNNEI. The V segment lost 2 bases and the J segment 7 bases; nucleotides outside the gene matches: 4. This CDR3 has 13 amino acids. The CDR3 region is CASSEQGAGEQYF. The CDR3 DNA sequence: TGTGCCAGCAGTGAACAGGGGGCGGGAGAGCAGTACTTC.